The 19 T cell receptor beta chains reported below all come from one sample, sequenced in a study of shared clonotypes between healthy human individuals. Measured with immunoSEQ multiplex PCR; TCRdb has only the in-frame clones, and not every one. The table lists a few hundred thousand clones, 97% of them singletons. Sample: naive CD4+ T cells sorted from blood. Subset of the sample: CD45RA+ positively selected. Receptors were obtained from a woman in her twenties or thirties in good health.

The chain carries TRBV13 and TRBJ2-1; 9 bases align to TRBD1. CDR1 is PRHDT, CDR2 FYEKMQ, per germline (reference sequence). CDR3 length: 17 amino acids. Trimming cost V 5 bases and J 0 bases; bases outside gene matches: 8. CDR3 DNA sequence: TGTGCCAGCAGCACTGTACAGGGGGCGAGCTCCTACAATGAGCAGTTCTTC. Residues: CASSTVQGASSYNEQFF.

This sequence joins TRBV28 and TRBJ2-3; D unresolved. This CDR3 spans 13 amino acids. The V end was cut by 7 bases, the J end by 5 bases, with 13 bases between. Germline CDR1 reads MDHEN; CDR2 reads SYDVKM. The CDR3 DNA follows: TGTGCCAGCACCGAGCAGGTCGTAGATACGCAGTATTTT. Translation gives CASTEQVVDTQYF.

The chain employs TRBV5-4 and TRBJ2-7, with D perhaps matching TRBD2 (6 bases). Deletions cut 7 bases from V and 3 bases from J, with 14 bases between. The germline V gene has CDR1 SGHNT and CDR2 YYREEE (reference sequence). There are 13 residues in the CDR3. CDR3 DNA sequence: TGTGCCAGCGGGCCCGGGGGACGCTACGAGCAGTACTTC. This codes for CASGPGGRYEQYF.

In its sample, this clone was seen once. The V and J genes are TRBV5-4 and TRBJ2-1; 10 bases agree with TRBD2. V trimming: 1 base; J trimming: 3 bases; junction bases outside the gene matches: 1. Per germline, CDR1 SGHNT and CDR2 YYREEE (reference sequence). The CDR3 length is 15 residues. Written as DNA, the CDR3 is TGTGCCAGCAGCTTGTCTAGCGGGAGCTACAATGAGCAGTTCTTC. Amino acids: CASSLSSGSYNEQFF.

DNA for the CDR3: TGCAGCGCCCGGACTATCCTTCAAGAGACCCAGTACTTC. It encodes CSARTILQETQYF. V usage is TRBV29-1 and J usage is TRBJ2-5; a weak D match, TRBD2 (6 bases). This CDR3 has 13 amino acids. V shed 7 bases and J shed 2 bases, with 14 bases lying between them. The germline CDR1 and CDR2 sequences are SQVTM and ANQGSEA.

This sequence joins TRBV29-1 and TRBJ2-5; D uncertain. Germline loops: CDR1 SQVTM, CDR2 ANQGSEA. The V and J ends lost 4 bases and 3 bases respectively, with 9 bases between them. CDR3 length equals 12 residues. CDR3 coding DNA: TGCAGCGTTGGTTACAGAAAAGAGACCCAGTACTTC. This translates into CSVGYRKETQYF.

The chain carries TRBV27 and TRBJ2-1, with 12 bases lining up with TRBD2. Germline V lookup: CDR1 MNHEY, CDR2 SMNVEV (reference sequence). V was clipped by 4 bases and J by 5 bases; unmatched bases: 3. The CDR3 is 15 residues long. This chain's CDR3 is CASSSGLAGNNEQFF. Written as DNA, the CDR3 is TGTGCCAGCAGTTCTGGACTAGCGGGGAACAATGAGCAGTTCTTC.

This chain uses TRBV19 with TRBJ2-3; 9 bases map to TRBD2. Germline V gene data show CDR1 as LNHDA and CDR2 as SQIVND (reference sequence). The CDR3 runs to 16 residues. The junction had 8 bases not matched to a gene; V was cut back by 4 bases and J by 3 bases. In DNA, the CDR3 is TGTGCCAGTAGTACCCTTAGCGGGAGTGGTACAGATACGCAGTATTTT. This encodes CASSTLSGSGTDTQYF.

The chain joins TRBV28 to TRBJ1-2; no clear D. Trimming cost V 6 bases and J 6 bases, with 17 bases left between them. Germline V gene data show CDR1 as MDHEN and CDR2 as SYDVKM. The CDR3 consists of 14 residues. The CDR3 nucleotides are TGTGCCAGCAGCACAGACGCCGACCGGAATGGCTACACCTTC. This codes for CASSTDADRNGYTF.

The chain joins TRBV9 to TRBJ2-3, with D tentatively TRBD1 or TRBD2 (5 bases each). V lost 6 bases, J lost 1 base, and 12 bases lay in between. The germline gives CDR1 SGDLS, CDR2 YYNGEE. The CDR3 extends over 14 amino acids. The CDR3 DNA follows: TGTGCCAGCAACCGGGACCTCCGCACAGATACGCAGTATTTT. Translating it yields CASNRDLRTDTQYF.

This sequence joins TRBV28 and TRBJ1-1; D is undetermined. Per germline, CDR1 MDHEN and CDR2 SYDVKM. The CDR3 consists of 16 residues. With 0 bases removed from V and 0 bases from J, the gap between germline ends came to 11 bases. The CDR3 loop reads CASSLWGQLLNTEAFF. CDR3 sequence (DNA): TGTGCCAGCAGTTTATGGGGCCAATTATTGAACACTGAAGCTTTCTTT.

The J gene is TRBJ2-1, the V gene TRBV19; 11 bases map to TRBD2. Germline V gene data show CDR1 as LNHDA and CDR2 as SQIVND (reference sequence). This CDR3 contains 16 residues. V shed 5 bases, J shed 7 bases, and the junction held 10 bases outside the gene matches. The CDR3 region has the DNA TGTGCCAGTAGTCCCTTGGATAGCGGGAGGGCTAATGAGCAGTTCTTC. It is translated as CASSPLDSGRANEQFF.

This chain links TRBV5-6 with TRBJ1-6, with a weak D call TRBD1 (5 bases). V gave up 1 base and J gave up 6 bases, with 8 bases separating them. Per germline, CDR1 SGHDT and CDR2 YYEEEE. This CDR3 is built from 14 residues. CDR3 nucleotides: TGTGCCAGCAGCTTGTTACAGGTTAATTCACCCCTCCACTTT. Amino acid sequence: CASSLLQVNSPLHF.

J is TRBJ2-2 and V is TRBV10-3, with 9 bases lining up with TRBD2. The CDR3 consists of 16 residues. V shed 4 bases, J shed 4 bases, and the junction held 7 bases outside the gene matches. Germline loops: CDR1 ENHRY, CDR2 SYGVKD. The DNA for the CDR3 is TGTGCCATCAGTGGTGCTGCGGGAGGGATCACCGGGGAGCTGTTTTTT. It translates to CAISGAAGGITGELFF.

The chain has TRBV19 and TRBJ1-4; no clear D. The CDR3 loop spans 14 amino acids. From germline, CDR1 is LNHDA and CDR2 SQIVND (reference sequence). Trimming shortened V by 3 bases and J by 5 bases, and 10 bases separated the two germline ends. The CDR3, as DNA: TGTGCCAGTAGTATGACAAGCGGGAATGAAAAACTGTTTTTT. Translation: CASSMTSGNEKLFF.

The CDR3 protein is CASSLGGLPSEQYF. The CDR3 coding sequence is TGTGCCAGCAGTTTGGGAGGACTACCTAGCGAGCAGTACTTC. This chain joins TRBV27 and TRBJ2-7; TRBD2 is a possible D gene (6 bases). Germline V gives CDR1 MNHEY, CDR2 SMNVEV (reference sequence). Trimming pared 3 bases from V and 6 bases from J, leaving 15 bases between. The CDR3 runs 14 residues.

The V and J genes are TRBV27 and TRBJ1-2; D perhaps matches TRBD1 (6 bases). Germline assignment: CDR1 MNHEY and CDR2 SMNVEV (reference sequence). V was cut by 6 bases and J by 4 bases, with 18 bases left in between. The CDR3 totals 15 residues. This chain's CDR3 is CASRSLEGGLYGYTF. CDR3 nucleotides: TGTGCCAGCAGATCCCTTGAGGGGGGTCTCTATGGCTACACCTTC.

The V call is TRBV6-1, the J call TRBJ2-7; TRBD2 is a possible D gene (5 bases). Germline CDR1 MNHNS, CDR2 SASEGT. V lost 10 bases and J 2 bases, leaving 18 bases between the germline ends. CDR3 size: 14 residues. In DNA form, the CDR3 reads TGTGCCATCTCCACGAGGGAGTCCCCCTACGAGCAGTACTTC. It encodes CAISTRESPYEQYF.

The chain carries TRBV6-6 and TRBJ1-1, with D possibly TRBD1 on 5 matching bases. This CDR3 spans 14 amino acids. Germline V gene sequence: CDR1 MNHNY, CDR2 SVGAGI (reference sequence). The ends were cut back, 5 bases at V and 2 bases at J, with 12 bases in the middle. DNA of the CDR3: TGTGCCAGCAGTGGTCTGGGGCTAAACACTGAAGCTTTCTTT. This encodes CASSGLGLNTEAFF.